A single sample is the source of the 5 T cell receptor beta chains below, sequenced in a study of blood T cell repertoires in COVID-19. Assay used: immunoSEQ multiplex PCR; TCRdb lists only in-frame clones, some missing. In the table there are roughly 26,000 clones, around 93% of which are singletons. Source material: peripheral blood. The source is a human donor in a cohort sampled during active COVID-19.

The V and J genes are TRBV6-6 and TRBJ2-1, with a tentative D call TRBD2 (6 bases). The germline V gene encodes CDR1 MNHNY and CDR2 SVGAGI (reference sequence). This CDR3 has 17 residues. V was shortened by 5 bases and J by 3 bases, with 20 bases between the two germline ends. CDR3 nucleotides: TGTGCCAGCAGTCCCTCCCTCGGCGGGGATTACTACAATGAGCAGTTCTTC. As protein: CASSPSLGGDYYNEQFF.

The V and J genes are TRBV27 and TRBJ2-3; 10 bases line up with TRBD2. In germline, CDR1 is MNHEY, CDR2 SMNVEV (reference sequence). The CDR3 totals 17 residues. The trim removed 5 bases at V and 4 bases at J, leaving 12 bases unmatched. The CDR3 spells CASSPLVLAGAADTQYF. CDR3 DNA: TGTGCCAGCAGTCCCCTGGTTCTAGCGGGGGCAGCAGATACGCAGTATTTT.

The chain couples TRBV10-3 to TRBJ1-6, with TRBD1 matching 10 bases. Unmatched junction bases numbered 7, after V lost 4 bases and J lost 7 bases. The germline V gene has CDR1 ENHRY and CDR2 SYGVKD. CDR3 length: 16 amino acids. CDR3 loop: CAISGGSGQGNSPLHF. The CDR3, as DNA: TGTGCCATCAGTGGGGGATCGGGACAGGGGAATTCACCCCTCCACTTT.

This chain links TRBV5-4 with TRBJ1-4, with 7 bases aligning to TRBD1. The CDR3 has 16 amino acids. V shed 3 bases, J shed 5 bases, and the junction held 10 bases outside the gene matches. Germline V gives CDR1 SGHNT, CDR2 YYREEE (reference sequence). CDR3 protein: CASSSRTGTANEKLFF. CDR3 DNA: TGTGCCAGCAGCTCTAGAACCGGGACAGCGAATGAAAAACTGTTTTTT.

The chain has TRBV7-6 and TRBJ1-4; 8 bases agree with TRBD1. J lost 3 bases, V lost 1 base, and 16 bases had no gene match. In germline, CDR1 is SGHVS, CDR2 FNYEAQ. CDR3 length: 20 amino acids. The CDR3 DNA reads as TGTGCCAGCAGCTTAGTGTACCGGACAGGGATTGTTAGGGCTAATGAAAAACTGTTTTTT. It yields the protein CASSLVYRTGIVRANEKLFF. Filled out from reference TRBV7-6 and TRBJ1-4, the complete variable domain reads GAGVSQSPRYKVTKRGQDVALRCDPISGHVSLYWYRQALGQGPEFLTYFNYEAQQDKSGLPNDRFSAERPEGSISTLTIQRTEQRDSAMYRCASSLVYRTGIVRANEKLFFGSGTQLSVL.